The source of this TCR beta chain is a study of CD8 T cells in Susac syndrome. In germline, CDR1 is KGHDR, CDR2 SFDVKD. The CDR3 runs to 15 residues. The V segment lost 5 bases and the J segment 2 bases; nucleotides outside the gene matches: 6. The authors reverse transcribed about 0.5 to 1 ug RNA with random hexamers. Across 54 Vbeta and 13 Jbeta, immunoSEQ multiplex PCR amplified TCR beta CDR3. TCRdb used MiXCR to reprocess the immunoSEQ multiplex PCR reads, holding one entry per CDR3 protein. The sample consists of 160,000 or so distinct CDR3 sequences, 80% to 95% of them appearing once. The T cells that were sequenced for TCR beta were CD8+ and CD4+ cells from blood.

The chain is built from TRBV24-1 and TRBJ2-3, with TRBD1 matching over 7 bases. The sequencing input was CD4+ T cells from PBMCs. The sequence was collected from a human donor in good health. The CDR3 spells CATSGQGPNTDTQYF. The CDR3, as DNA: TGTGCCACCAGTGGACAGGGCCCGAACACAGATACGCAGTATTTT.